This T cell receptor beta chain is from a study of neurological immune-mediated disorders. Study results and caveats: Multiple sclerosis was found to have the least TCR clonal expansion, below healthy controls, and HTLV-1-associated myelopathy the most. Across subjects, expanded clones had no CDR3 amino acid sequences in common, pointing to private repertoires in all groups.

Unsorted libraries were derived from 2 million PBMCs stored at -80 C. This clonotype appeared many times. Antigen: not known. The CDR3 sequence is 11 residues long. Germline V gene sequence: CDR1 SEHNR, CDR2 FQNEAQ (reference sequence). V shed 5 bases and J shed 1 base, with 3 bases lying between them. MiXCR was run by TCRdb on the 5' RACE reads, yielding one entry per CDR3 protein. The sample includes about 79,000 distinct CDR3 sequences, less than 15% seen only once; the top ten take nearly 7%. The chain is built from TRBV7-9 and TRBJ2-7; D is unresolved. The source is a woman aged 45-59 years in good health. The sample taken for sequencing was PBMCs. CDR3 in amino acids: CASSPSYEQYF. For the CDR3, the DNA is TGTGCCAGCAGCCCGTCCTACGAGCAGTACTTC. Looking up the rest from reference TRBV7-9 and TRBJ2-7 gives the full variable domain: DTGVSQNPRHKITKRGQNVTFRCDPISEHNRLYWYRQTLGQGPEFLTYFQNEAQLEKSRLLSDRFSAERPKGSFSTLEIQRTEQGDSAMYLCASSPSYEQYFGPGTRLTVT.